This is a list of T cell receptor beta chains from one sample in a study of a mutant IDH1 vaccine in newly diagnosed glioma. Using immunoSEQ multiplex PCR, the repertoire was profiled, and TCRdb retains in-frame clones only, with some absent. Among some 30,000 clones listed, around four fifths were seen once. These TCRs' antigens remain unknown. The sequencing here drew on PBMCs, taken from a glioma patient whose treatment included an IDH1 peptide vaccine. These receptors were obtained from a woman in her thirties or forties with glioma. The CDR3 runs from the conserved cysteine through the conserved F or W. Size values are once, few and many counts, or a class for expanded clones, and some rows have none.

CDR3: CASSQDPTPPRGVFTDTQYF
V: TRBV4-3
size: few
J: TRBJ2-3

CDR3: CAWSVGGVNQPQHF
V: TRBV30
size: .
J: TRBJ1-5

CDR3: CAWRREGSLSGNTIYF
V: TRBV30
size: .
J: TRBJ1-3

CDR3: CASSPDRIGNYGYTF
V: TRBV5-1
size: .
J: TRBJ1-2

CDR3: CASKRQNYGYTF
V: TRBV2
size: .
J: TRBJ1-2

CDR3: CASSPSTGGANVLTF
V: TRBV7-3
size: .
J: TRBJ2-6

CDR3: CASSLADSRYVTEAFF
V: TRBV5-5
size: .
J: TRBJ1-1

CDR3: CAISGQGGVSPLHF
V: TRBV10-3
size: few
J: TRBJ1-6

CDR3: CASSEVTGGYGYTF
V: TRBV6-1
size: .
J: TRBJ1-2

CDR3: CASALGGGAGNEQFF
V: TRBV5-1
size: .
J: TRBJ2-1

CDR3: CASSSALWVEQFF
V: TRBV27
size: .
J: TRBJ2-1

CDR3: CATSPGGDEAFF
V: TRBV15
size: .
J: TRBJ1-1

CDR3: CASSLSGGPSEQYF
V: TRBV7-2
size: .
J: TRBJ2-7

CDR3: CAISDLGTGAGGYTF
V: TRBV10-3
size: once
J: TRBJ1-2

CDR3: CASRGFMNTEAFF
V: TRBV19
size: .
J: TRBJ1-1

CDR3: CASSEIRGAEAFF
V: TRBV25-1
size: .
J: TRBJ1-1

CDR3: CASSGRQVSNQPQHF
V: TRBV6-1
size: .
J: TRBJ1-5

CDR3: CATSQGGGNQPQHF
V: TRBV19
size: .
J: TRBJ1-5

CDR3: CASSFVSAEAFF
V: TRBV5-6
size: few
J: TRBJ1-1

CDR3: CASSSRADSYNSPLHF
V: TRBV6-6
size: .
J: TRBJ1-6

CDR3: CASETGGKQYF
V: TRBV6-6
size: .
J: TRBJ2-7

CDR3: CASRFDRAQETQYF
V: TRBV6-1
size: .
J: TRBJ2-5

CDR3: CATSRDRNSNQPQHF
V: TRBV15
size: .
J: TRBJ1-5

CDR3: CASNFDSIWQPQHF
V: TRBV6-1
size: .
J: TRBJ1-5

CDR3: CASSPRASSYNEQFF
V: TRBV7-2
size: few
J: TRBJ2-1

CDR3: CASRSTENRYEQYF
V: TRBV5-1
size: .
J: TRBJ2-7

CDR3: CATSRTPGEGGYGYTF
V: TRBV15
size: few
J: TRBJ1-2

CDR3: CATHHASYEQYF
V: TRBV6-5
size: few
J: TRBJ2-7

CDR3: CASSPWRGGTDTQYF
V: TRBV6-6
size: .
J: TRBJ2-3

CDR3: CASGGKETQYF
V: TRBV2
size: .
J: TRBJ2-5

CDR3: CASSQDNTYGYTF
V: TRBV4-3
size: few
J: TRBJ1-2

CDR3: CASSGQGSDTQYF
V: TRBV6-6
size: .
J: TRBJ2-3

CDR3: CASSEGLANNYGYTF
V: TRBV2
size: .
J: TRBJ1-2

CDR3: CASSPSGQGFGYTF
V: TRBV9
size: once
J: TRBJ1-2

CDR3: CASRVTDTYGYTF
V: TRBV6-5
size: few
J: TRBJ1-2

CDR3: CASSEWDNTGELFF
V: TRBV25-1
size: .
J: TRBJ2-2

CDR3: CAISPLGGENGYTF
V: TRBV10-3
size: .
J: TRBJ1-2

CDR3: CASTTANTGELFF
V: TRBV6-5
size: .
J: TRBJ2-2

CDR3: CASSLVVGGETQYF
V: TRBV5-8
size: .
J: TRBJ2-5

CDR3: CASSRASTYNEQFF
V: TRBV10-1
size: .
J: TRBJ2-1

CDR3: CATSRGDGGQETQYF
V: TRBV15
size: .
J: TRBJ2-5

CDR3: CASSPRGGIGPDQPQHF
V: TRBV5-6
size: .
J: TRBJ1-5

CDR3: CASSLGTSGGAGETQYF
V: TRBV9
size: few
J: TRBJ2-5

CDR3: CASSWGLAGGKTQYF
V: TRBV5-1
size: .
J: TRBJ2-5

CDR3: CASSIGGTGDNQPQHF
V: TRBV19
size: .
J: TRBJ1-5

CDR3: CAGFGTGSHEQYF
V: TRBV30
size: .
J: TRBJ2-7

CDR3: CSVDHQHPF
V: TRBV29-1
size: .
J: TRBJ1-2

CDR3: CASSSRTGLDGYTF
V: TRBV5-4
size: .
J: TRBJ1-2

CDR3: CASSFTRTGWSFTEAFF
V: TRBV19
size: .
J: TRBJ1-1

CDR3: CASSWAPNTEAFF
V: TRBV27
size: .
J: TRBJ1-1

CDR3: CASSPSRRADTEAFF
V: TRBV18
size: once
J: TRBJ1-1

CDR3: CASLGRGPRLETQYF
V: TRBV2
size: .
J: TRBJ2-5

CDR3: CASSTRDPTEAFF
V: TRBV13
size: .
J: TRBJ1-1

CDR3: CASTQTAGGPSGYTF
V: TRBV14
size: .
J: TRBJ1-2

CDR3: CASRVRGVTTEAFF
V: TRBV6-1
size: .
J: TRBJ1-1